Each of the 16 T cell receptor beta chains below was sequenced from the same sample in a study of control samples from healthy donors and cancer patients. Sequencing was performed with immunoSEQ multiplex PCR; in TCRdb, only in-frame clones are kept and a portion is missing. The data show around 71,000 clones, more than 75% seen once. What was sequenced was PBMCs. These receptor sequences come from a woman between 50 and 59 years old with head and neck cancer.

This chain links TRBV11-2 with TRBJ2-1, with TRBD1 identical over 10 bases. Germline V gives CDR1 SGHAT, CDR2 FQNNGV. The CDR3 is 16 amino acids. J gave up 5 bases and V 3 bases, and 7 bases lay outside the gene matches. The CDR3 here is CASSFDRTGGNNEQFF. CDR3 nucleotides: TGTGCCAGCAGCTTTGACCGGACAGGGGGAAACAATGAGCAGTTCTTC. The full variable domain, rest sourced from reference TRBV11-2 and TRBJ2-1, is EAGVAQSPRYKIIEKRQSVAFWCNPISGHATLYWYQQILGQGPKLLIQFQNNGVVDDSQLPKDRFSAERLKGVDSTLKIQPAKLEDSAVYLCASSFDRTGGNNEQFFGPGTRLTVL.

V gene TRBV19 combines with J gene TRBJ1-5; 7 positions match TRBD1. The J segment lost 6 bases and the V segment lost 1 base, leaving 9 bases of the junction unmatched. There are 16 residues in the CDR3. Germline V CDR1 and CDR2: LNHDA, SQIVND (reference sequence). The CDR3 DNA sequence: TGTGCCAGTAGTATAGCCGAGACAGGGCTGAGTCAGCCCCAGCATTTT. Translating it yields CASSIAETGLSQPQHF.

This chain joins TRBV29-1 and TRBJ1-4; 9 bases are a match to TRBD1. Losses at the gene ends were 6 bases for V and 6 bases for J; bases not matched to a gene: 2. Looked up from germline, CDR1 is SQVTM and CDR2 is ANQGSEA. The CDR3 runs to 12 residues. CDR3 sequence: CSVDRGDEKLFF. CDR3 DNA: TGCAGCGTGGACAGGGGCGATGAAAAACTGTTTTTT.

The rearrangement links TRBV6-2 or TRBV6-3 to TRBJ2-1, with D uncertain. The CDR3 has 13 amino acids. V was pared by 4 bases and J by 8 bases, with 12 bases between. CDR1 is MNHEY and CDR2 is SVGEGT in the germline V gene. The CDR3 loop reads CASSSISGHEQFF. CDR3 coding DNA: TGTGCCAGCAGTTCGATCAGTGGTCATGAGCAGTTCTTC.

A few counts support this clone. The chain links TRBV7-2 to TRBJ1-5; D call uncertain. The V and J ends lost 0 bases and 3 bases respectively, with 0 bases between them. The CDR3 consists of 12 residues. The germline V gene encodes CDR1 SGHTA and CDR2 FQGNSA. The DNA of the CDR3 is TGTGCCAGCAGCTTAGCCAATCAGCCCCAGCATTTT. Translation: CASSLANQPQHF.

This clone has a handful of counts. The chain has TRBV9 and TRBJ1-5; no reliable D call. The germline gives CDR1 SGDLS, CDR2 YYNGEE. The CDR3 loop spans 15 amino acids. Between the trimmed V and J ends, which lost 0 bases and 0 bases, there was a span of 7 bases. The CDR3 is CASSVGPTSNQPQHF. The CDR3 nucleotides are TGTGCCAGCAGCGTAGGGCCAACTAGCAATCAGCCCCAGCATTTT.

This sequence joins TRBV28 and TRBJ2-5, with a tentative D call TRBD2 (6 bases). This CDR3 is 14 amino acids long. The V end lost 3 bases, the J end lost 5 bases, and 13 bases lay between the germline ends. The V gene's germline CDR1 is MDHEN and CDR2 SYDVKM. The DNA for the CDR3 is TGTGCCAGCAGTTTGGGGGGTGGGGGGGAGACCCAGTACTTC. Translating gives CASSLGGGGETQYF.

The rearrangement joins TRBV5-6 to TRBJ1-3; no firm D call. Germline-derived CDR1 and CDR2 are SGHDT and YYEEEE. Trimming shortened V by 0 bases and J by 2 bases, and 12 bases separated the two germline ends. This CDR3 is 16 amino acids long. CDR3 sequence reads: CASSLAVGATGNTIYF. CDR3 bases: TGTGCCAGCAGCTTGGCCGTGGGAGCGACTGGAAACACCATATATTTT.

Written as DNA, the CDR3 is TGTGCCAGCAGCTTGGGGGGCCGCAATGAGCAGTTCTTC. Translation: CASSLGGRNEQFF. The chain links TRBV11-2 to TRBJ2-1; D may match TRBD1 or TRBD2 (6 bases each). V was shortened by 3 bases and J by 6 bases, with 9 bases between the two germline ends. Germline V gene lookup returns CDR1 SGHAT and CDR2 FQNNGV. The CDR3 loop spans 13 amino acids.

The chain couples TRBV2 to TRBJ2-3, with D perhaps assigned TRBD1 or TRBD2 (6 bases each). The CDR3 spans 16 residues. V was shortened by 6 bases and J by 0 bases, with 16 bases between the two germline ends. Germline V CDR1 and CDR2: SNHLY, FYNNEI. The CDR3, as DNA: TGTGCCAGCAGCCAAGGGGGGAGGCCTAGCACAGATACGCAGTATTTT. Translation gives CASSQGGRPSTDTQYF.

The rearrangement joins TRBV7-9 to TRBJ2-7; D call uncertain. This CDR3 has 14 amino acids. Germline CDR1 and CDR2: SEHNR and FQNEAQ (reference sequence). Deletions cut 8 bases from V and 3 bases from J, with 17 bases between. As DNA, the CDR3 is TGTGCCAGCTGCGATATGAGAATGGACTACGAGCAGTACTTC. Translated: CASCDMRMDYEQYF.

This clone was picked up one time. DNA of the CDR3: TGTGCCAGCAGGCGTAGGGGGGAGCAGCCCCAGCATTTT. It encodes CASRRRGEQPQHF. The chain carries TRBV28 and TRBJ1-5, with D maybe TRBD1 (6 bases). Trimming removed 6 bases from V and 7 bases from J, with 13 bases in between. The germline CDR1 and CDR2 sequences are MDHEN and SYDVKM. This CDR3 is built from 13 residues.

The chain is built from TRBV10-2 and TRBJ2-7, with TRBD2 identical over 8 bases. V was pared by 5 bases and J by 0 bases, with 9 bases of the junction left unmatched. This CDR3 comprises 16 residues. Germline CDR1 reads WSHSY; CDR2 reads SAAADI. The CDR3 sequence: CASSQTGGDLSYEQYF. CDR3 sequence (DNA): TGCGCCAGCAGTCAAACGGGGGGGGACCTCTCCTACGAGCAGTACTTC.

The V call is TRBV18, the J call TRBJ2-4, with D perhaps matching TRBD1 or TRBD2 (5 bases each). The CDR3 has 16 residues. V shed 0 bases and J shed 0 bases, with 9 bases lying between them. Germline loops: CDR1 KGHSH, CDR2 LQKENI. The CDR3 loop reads CASSPPRGLAKNIQYF. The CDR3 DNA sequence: TGTGCCAGCTCACCACCGAGGGGCCTAGCCAAAAACATTCAGTACTTC.

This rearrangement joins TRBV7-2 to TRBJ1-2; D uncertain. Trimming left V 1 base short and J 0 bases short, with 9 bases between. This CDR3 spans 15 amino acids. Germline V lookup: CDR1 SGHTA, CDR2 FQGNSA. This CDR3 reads CASSLEGLPNYGYTF. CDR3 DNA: TGTGCCAGCAGCTTAGAGGGCTTGCCTAACTATGGCTACACCTTC.

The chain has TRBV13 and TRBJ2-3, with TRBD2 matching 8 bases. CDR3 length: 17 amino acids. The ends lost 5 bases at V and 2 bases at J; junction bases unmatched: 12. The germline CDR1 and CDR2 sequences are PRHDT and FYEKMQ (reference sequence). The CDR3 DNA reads TGTGCCAGCAGCCCCCCGGGGATAGCGGGGAACACAGATACGCAGTATTTT. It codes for CASSPPGIAGNTDTQYF.